Sequencing of this T cell receptor beta chain was carried out in a study of cytomegalovirus exposure and HLA in healthy donors. To note about this clone: The antigen is undetermined.

Broader study findings: Overall, approximately 150 TCR beta chains were annotated as cytomegalovirus-associated. Most TCR beta V segments were productive about 90% or about 30% of the time in an earlier analysis. Further analysis, carried out later, found HLA-associated TCR beta chains more clonally expanded than equally common other chains.

In the PCR, 60 Vbeta and 13 Jbeta primers were used. Data came from immunoSEQ multiplex PCR; TCRdb stores just in-frame clones and leaves some out. The repertoire includes about 230,000 clones, around 80% of them detected once, and 2.7% sits in the top ten. The CDR3 runs to 15 residues. Germline trimming cut 5 bases from V and 2 bases from J; bases unmatched to any gene: 2. Germline CDR1 reads SGHTA; CDR2 reads FQGNSA. The source is a woman aged 55 to 70 in good health and CMV-seropositive. The sample was PBMCs. The V and J genes are TRBV7-2 and TRBJ2-7, with 14 bases matching TRBD2. CDR3 amino acids: CASSRLAGGAYEQYF. CDR3 bases: TGTGCCAGCAGCCGACTAGCGGGAGGGGCCTACGAGCAGTACTTC.